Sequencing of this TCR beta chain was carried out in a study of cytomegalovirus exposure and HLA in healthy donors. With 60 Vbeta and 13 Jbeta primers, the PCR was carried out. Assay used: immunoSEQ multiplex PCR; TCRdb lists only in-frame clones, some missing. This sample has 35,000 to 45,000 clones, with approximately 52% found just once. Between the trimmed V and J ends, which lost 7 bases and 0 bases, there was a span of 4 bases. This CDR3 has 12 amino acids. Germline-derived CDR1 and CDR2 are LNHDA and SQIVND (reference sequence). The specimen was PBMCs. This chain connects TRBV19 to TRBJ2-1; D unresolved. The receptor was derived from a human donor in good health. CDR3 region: CASKPSYNEQFF. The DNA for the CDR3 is TGTGCCAGTAAGCCCTCCTACAATGAGCAGTTCTTC.